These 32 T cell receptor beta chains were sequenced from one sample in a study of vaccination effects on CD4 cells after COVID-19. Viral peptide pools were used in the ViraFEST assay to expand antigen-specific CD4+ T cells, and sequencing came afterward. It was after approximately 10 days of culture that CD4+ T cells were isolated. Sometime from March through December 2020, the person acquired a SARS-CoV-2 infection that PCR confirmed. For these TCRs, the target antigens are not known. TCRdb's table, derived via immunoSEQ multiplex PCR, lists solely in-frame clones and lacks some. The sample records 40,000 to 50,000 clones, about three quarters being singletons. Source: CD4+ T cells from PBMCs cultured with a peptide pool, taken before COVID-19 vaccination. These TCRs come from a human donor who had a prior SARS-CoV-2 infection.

The CDR3 sequence is CASSLNRGGIRSGELFF. CDR3 sequence (DNA): TGCGCCAGCAGCCTGAACCGGGGGGGTATTCGATCCGGGGAGCTGTTTTTT. The chain employs TRBV5-1 and TRBJ2-2; TRBD2 agrees at 8 bases. Germline CDR1 and CDR2: SGHRS and YFSETQ. V was clipped by 4 bases and J by 6 bases; unmatched bases: 14. This CDR3 has 17 amino acids.

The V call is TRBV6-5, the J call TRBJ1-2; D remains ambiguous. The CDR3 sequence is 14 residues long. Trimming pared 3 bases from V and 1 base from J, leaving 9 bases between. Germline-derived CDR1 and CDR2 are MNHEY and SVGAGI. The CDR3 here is CASSYNGLNYGYTF. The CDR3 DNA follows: TGTGCCAGCAGTTATAACGGCCTTAACTATGGCTACACCTTC.

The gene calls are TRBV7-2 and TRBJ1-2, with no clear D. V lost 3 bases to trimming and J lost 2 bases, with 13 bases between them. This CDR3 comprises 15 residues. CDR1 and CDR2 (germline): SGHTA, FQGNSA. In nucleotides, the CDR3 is TGTGCCAGCAGCTTTTCTCAAACGGCAAACTATGGCTACACCTTC. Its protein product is CASSFSQTANYGYTF.

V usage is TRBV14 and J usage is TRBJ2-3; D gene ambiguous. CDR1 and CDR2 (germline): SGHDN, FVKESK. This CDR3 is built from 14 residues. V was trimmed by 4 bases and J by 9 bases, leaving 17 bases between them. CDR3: CASSPSRQVGTQYF. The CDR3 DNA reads TGTGCCAGCAGCCCTTCCCGTCAGGTGGGCACGCAGTATTTT. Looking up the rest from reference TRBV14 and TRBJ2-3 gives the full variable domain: EAGVTQFPSHSVIEKGQTVTLRCDPISGHDNLYWYRRVMGKEIKFLLHFVKESKQDESGMPNNRFLAERTGGTYSTLKVQPAELEDSGVYFCASSPSRQVGTQYFGPGTRLTVL.

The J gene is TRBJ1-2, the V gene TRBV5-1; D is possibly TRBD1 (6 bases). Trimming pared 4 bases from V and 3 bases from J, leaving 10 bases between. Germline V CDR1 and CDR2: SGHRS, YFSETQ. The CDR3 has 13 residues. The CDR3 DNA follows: TGCGCCAGCAGCCCAGGGGACGACTATGGCTACACCTTC. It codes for CASSPGDDYGYTF.

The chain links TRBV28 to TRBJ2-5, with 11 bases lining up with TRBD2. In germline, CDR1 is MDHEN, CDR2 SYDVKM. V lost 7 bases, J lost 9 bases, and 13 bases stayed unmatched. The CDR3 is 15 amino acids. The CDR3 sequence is CASMGRLAGFGPQYF. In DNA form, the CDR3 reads TGTGCCAGCATGGGGAGACTAGCGGGATTTGGTCCCCAGTACTTC.

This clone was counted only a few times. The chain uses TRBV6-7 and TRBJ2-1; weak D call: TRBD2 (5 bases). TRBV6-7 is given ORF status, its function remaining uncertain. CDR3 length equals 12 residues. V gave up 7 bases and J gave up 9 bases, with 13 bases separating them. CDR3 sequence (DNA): TGTGCCAGCACCATTCAGAGGGTTGAGCAGTTCTTC. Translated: CASTIQRVEQFF.

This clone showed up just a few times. For the CDR3, the DNA is TGCGCCAGCAGCCAAGGACACAACTATGGCTACACCTTC. Translation: CASSQGHNYGYTF. J is TRBJ1-2 and V is TRBV5-1; a possible D gene is TRBD1 (5 bases). The CDR3 loop spans 13 amino acids. Trimming pared 4 bases from V and 2 bases from J, leaving 9 bases between. Germline CDR1 is SGHRS and CDR2 is YFSETQ. Variable domain in full (rest from reference TRBV5-1 and TRBJ1-2): KAGVTQTPRYLIKTRGQQVTLSCSPISGHRSVSWYQQTPGQGLQFLFEYFSETQRNKGNFPGRFSGRQFSNSRSEMNVSTLELGDSALYLCASSQGHNYGYTFGSGTRLTVV.

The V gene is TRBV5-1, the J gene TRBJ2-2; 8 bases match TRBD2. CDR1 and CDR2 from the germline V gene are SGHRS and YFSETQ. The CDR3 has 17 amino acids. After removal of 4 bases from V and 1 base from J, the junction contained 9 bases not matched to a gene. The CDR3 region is CASSRDPSGGNTGELFF. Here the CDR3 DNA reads TGCGCCAGCAGCCGTGACCCCAGCGGGGGGAACACCGGGGAGCTGTTTTTT.

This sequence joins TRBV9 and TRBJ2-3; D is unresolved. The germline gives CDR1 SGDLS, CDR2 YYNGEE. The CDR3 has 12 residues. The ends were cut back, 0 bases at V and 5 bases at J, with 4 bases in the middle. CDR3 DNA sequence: TGTGCCAGCAGCGTAGGCGTAGATACGCAGTATTTT. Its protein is CASSVGVDTQYF. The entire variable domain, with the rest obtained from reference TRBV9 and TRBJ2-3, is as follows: DSGVTQTPKHLITATGQRVTLRCSPRSGDLSVYWYQQSLDQGLQFLIQYYNGEERAKGNILERFSAQQFPDLHSELNLSSLELGDSALYFCASSVGVDTQYFGPGTRLTVL.

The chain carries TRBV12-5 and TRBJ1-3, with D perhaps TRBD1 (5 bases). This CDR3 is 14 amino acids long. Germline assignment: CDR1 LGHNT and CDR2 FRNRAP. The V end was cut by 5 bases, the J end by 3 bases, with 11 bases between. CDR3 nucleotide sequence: TGTGCTAGTGGTAAAGGGGAATTTGGAAACACCATATATTTT. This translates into CASGKGEFGNTIYF.

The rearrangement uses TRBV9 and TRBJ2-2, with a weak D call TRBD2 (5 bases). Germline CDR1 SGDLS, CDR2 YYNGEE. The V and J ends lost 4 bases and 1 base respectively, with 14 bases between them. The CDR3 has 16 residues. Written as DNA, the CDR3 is TGTGCCAGCAGCCCCCGCGGGCTGGAGAACACCGGGGAGCTGTTTTTT. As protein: CASSPRGLENTGELFF.

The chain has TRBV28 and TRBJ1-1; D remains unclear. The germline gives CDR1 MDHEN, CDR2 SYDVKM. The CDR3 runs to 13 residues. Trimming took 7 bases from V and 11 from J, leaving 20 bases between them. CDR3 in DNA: TGTGCCAGCATACCAGTGAGCTTCGGGTCGGCTTTCTTT. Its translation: CASIPVSFGSAFF.

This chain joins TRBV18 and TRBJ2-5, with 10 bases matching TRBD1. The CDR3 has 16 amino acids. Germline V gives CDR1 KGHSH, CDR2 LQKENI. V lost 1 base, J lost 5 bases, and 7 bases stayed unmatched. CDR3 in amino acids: CASSPRRQGAGETQYF. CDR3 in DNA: TGTGCCAGCTCACCACGCCGACAGGGGGCGGGGGAGACCCAGTACTTC.

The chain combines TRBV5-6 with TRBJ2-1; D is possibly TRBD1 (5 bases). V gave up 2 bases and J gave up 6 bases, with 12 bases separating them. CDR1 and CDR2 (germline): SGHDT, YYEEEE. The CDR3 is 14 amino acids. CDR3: CASSFWAGINEQFF. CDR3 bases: TGTGCCAGCAGCTTTTGGGCAGGGATCAATGAGCAGTTCTTC. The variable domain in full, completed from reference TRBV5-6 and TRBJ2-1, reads DAGVTQSPTHLIKTRGQQVTLRCSPKSGHDTVSWYQQALGQGPQFIFQYYEEEERQRGNFPDRFSGHQFPNYSSELNVNALLLGDSALYLCASSFWAGINEQFFGPGTRLTVL.

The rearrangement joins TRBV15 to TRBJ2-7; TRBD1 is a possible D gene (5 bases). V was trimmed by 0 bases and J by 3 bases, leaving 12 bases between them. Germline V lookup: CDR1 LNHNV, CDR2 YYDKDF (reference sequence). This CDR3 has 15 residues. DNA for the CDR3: TGTGCCACCAGCAGAGACCCAGGACAACACTACGAGCAGTACTTC. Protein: CATSRDPGQHYEQYF.

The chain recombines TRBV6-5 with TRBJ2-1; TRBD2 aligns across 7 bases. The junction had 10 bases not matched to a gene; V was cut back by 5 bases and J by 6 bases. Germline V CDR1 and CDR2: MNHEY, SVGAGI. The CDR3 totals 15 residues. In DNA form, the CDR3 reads TGTGCCAGCAGTAGGATCCTAGCGGCAGGCAATGAGCAGTTCTTC. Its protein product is CASSRILAAGNEQFF.

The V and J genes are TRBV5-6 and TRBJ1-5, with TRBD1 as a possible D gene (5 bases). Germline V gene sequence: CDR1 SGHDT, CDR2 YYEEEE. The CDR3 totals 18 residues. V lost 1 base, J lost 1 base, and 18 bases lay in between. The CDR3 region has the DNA TGTGCCAGCAGCTTGTGGACACCCCCCTGGGAGAGCAATCAGCCCCAGCATTTT. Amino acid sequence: CASSLWTPPWESNQPQHF.

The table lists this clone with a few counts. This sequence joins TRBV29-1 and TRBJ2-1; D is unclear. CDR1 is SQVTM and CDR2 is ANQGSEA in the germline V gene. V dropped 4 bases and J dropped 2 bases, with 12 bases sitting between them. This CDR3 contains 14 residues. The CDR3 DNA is TGCAGCGTTGTCCAGACCATCACCTACAATGAGCAGTTCTTC. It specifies CSVVQTITYNEQFF.

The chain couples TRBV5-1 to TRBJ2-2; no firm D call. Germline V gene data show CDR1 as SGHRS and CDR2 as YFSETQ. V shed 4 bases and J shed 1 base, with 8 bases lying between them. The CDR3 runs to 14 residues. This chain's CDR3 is CASSLDLNTGELFF. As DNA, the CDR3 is TGCGCCAGCAGCCTCGACCTGAACACCGGGGAGCTGTTTTTT.

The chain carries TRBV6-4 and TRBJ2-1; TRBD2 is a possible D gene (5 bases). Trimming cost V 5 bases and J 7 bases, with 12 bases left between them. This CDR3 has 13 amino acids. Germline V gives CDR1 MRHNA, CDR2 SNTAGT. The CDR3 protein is CASSYGLNNEQFF. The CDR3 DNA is TGTGCCAGCAGTTACGGACTGAATAATGAGCAGTTCTTC.

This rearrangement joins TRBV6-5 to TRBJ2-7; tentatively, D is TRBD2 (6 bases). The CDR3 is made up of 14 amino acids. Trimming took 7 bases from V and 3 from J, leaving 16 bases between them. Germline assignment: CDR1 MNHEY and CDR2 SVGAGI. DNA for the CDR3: TGTGCCAGCAACACAGGACCCGGGAGCTACGAGCAGTACTTC. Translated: CASNTGPGSYEQYF.

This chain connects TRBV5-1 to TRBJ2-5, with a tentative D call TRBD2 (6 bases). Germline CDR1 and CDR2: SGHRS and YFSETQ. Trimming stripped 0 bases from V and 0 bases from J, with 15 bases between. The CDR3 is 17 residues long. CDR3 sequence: CASSLVYPGAHQETQYF. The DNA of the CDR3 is TGCGCCAGCAGCTTGGTGTATCCGGGAGCACACCAAGAGACCCAGTACTTC.

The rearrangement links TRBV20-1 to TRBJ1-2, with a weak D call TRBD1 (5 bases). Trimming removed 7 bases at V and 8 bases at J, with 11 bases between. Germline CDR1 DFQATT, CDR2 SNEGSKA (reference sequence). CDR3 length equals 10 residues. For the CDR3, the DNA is TGCAGTGTGTGGGGGAGAGGCTACACCTTC. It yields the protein CSVWGRGYTF.

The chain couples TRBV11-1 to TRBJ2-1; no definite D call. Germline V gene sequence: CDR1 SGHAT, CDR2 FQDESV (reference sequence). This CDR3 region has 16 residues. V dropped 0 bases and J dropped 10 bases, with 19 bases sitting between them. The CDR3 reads CASSLALVGWSNEQFF. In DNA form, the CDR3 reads TGTGCCAGCAGCTTAGCCCTCGTGGGGTGGAGTAACGAGCAGTTCTTC. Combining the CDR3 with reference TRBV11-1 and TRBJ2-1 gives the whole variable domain EAEVAQSPRYKITEKSQAVAFWCDPISGHATLYWYRQILGQGPELLVQFQDESVVDDSQLPKDRFSAERLKGVDSTLKIQPAELGDSAMYLCASSLALVGWSNEQFFGPGTRLTVL.

CDR3 sequence: CAWNRGRAPTNEKLFF. The CDR3 region has the DNA TGTGCCTGGAACAGGGGGCGAGCCCCAACTAATGAAAAACTGTTTTTT. V gene TRBV30 combines with J gene TRBJ1-4; 9 bases line up with TRBD1. Germline V gene lookup returns CDR1 GTSNPN and CDR2 SVGIG (reference sequence). The trim removed 4 bases at V and 0 bases at J, leaving 6 bases unmatched. CDR3 size: 16 residues.

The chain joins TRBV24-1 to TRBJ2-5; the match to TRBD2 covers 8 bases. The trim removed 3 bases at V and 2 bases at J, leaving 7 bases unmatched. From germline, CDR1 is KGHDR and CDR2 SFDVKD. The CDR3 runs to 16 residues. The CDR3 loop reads CATSDHYGGVQETQYF. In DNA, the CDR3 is TGTGCCACCAGTGATCACTACGGGGGGGTTCAAGAGACCCAGTACTTC.

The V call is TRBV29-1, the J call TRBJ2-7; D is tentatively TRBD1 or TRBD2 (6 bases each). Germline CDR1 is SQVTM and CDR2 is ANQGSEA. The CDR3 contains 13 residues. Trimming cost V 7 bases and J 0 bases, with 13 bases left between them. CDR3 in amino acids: CSAGGTLSYEQYF. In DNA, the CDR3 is TGCAGCGCTGGGGGGACACTCTCCTACGAGCAGTACTTC.

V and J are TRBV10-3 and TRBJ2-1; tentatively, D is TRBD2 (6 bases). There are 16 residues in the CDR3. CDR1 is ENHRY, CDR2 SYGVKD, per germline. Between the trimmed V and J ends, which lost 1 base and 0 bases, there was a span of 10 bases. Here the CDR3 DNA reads TGTGCCATCAGTGAGTTCTCTAGCGTCTCCTACAATGAGCAGTTCTTC. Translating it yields CAISEFSSVSYNEQFF.

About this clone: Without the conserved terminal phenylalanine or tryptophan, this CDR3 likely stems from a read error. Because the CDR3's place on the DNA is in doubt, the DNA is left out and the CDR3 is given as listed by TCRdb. Here the CDR3 reads CASSFTGTAISTP. This rearrangement joins TRBV11-2 to TRBJ2-7; the DNA was not used to check the table's D call, TRBD1. The CDR3 has 13 amino acids, counting both end residues. Looked up from germline, CDR1 is SGHAT and CDR2 is FQNNGV.

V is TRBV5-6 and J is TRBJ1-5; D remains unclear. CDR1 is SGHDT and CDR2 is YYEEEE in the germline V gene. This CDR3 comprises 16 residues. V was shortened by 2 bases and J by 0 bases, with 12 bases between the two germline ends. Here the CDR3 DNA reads TGTGCCAGCAGCTTTATGCAGCTAAATAGCAATCAGCCCCAGCATTTT. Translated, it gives CASSFMQLNSNQPQHF.

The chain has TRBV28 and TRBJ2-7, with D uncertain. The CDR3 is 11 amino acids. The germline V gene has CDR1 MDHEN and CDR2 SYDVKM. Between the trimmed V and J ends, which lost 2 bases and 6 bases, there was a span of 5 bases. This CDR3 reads CASSLMPEQYF. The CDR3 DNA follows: TGTGCCAGCAGTTTAATGCCCGAGCAGTACTTC.